This T cell receptor beta chain was identified in a study of blood T cell repertoires in COVID-19. CDR3 length: 16 amino acids. The germline V gene has CDR1 SGHRS and CDR2 YFSETQ. V trimming: 5 bases; J trimming: 4 bases; junction bases outside the gene matches: 14. Participants' reported clinical history set cohort assignment. The method was immunoSEQ multiplex PCR; TCRdb's version includes in-frame clones alone and lacks a portion of them. This sample has 350,000 to 550,000 clones, with around 89% found just once. Sequencing was done on a sample of PBMCs or T cells enriched from blood (not recorded which). The clonotype was recovered from a man under 40 who had recovered from COVID-19. The V gene is TRBV5-1, the J gene TRBJ1-2; 7 bases are a match to TRBD1. The CDR3 protein is CASRLNRQGLGYGYTF. Here the CDR3 DNA reads TGCGCCAGCAGGTTAAACCGACAGGGTCTTGGCTATGGCTACACCTTC.